This section outlines one T cell receptor beta chain sequence together with its context. Its binding antigen is unknown. It has no much larger one-base neighbor in the sample; base qualities were not kept. CD8 naive samples were CD45RO-negative cells positively selected for CCR7, giving a CD45RA+CCR7+ population that excluded TemRA cells. Donors were healthy HIV-negative adults with no recently reported acute infections or vaccinations. Every donor was a Caucasian adult living in Nashville, Tennessee, USA. Blood was collected by leukapheresis, and PBMCs were isolated by Ficoll-Histopaque density gradient centrifugation and then cryopreserved in liquid nitrogen vapor phase. Analytical flow cytometry was used to check the purity and quantity of every magnetically sorted T cell population. Each sorted fraction had its genomic DNA isolated and then quantified by UV absorbance on a Nanodrop 2000c. This entry comes from a study of shared clonotypes between healthy human individuals (dated by TCRdb to 2019 to 2021). Context from the whole study: The cohort comprised a couple of women and a few men aged 18 to 49 years. To estimate repertoire size and how much clonotypes are shared between individuals, the study performed deep sequencing of blood TCR repertoires from 4 to 6 healthy adults. To increase sequencing depth and limit assay-specific biases, different laboratories used diverse techniques to prepare libraries and sequence TCR repertoires. Per donor, three plates each were used for CD4 naive and CD4 memory, two for CD8 naive, and one for CD8 memory. Per donor, leukapheresis produced somewhere between about 0.8 and 9 billion PBMCs.

Using the deep immunoSEQ assay, multiplex PCR amplified TCR CDR3 regions from genomic DNA. Extracted genomic DNA from each cell subset was distributed evenly across all wells of several immunoSEQ 96-well plates, and each plate was treated as a replicate. For sorted subsets, each replicate PCR was loaded with roughly 0.2 ug genomic DNA, equivalent to about 33,000 T cell genomes. Purified libraries were measured with a Qubit 3.0 fluorometer, size-checked on a Bioanalyzer 2100, and measured again with the KAPA Library Quantification kit. Every immunoSEQ 96-well plate was sequenced on a dedicated single-read 150-cycle Illumina NextSeq 550 flow cell. The authors' analysis ran thus. Because only junctional sequences without quality scores were contained in the immunoSEQ output, filtering matching that applied to full-length reads could not be performed. Sequences were annotated with PyIR, a Python wrapper for IgBLAST v1.9, using IMGT germline references to assign V/J genes and CDR3. Any read was removed if the V/J assignment was weak (E-value above 1e-6), the CDR3 was missing, or the read contained stop codons, out-of-frame junctions, or ambiguous translated residues. A V3J clonotype was defined by an identical inferred V gene, J gene, and CDR3 amino acid sequence. Percentage overlap between repertoires was calculated by dividing the number of shared unique clonotypes by the size of the smaller repertoire. Richness of each repertoire was evaluated using RTK rarefaction, the Chao1 estimator, and Recon v2.1 estimates of unobserved clonotypes. Generation probabilities for all TCRbeta clonotypes obtained by the gDNA method from a few donors were computed using OLGA. TCRdb provides this immuneACCESS table in a form limited to in-frame rearrangements. Some clones are lacking; in checked studies, under half of them reflect an unresolved V gene, and why the rest are absent is not known. V, J and clone size derive from that table, while D and trimming were established from the DNA sequence. A total of some 2,100,000 clones appear in this sample, 85% to 95% of them only once. The ten most abundant clones make up 1.7% of the sample.

From the cysteine through the phenylalanine, the CDR3 covers 14 amino acids. Here the CDR3 DNA is all that survives: 42 bases in frame from base 1. Sequences MNHEY (CDR1) and SVGAGI (CDR2) are obtained from the germline V gene. Trimming accounts for 6 bases at V and 5 bases at J, while the number of junction bases matched to no gene is 9. The paper as a whole reports these results and caveats: Sampling was restricted to blood, and TCR repertoires in tissue are likely to differ from TCR repertoires in blood. Pairwise subsampling led to the expectation that sequencing depth would affect the degree of clonotype sharing among donors. Clonotypes shared by all four sorted-subset donors showed higher generation probabilities than non-shared clonotypes. Even with the large sequencing depth, rarefaction of the sorted-subset datasets indicated that sequencing was incomplete. Naive subsets generally had larger estimated clonotype richness than memory subsets did. The genetic and exposure-history diversity represented was limited by the small number of donors. Roughly 5.2% of naive CD4, 3.5% of naive CD8, approximately 2% of memory CD4, and approximately 0.4% of memory CD8 clonotypes were shared across several donors.

The sequence came from a man between 18 and 35 years old in good health. Some clones in this sample may be carry-over from other donors' samples. The sample consisted of naive CD8+ T cells from PBMCs. Sample cell subset or site, as interpreted from the label and publication: CD45RA+CCR7+. The chain uses TRBV6-5 and TRBJ2-7; 8 bases in the middle match TRBD1. The nucleotides read TGTGCCAGCAGGGCAGGGGGCGAAGCCCACGAGCAGTACTTC. Its coded protein is CASRAGGEAHEQYF.